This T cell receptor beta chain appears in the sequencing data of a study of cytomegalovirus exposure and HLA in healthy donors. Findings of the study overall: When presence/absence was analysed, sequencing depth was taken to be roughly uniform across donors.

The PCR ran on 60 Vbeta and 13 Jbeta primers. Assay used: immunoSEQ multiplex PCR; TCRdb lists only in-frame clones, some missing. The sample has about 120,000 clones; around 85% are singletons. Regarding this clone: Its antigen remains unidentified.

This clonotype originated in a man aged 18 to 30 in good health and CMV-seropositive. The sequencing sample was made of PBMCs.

DNA of the CDR3: TGTGCCTGGGTCTCGGGAGGATGGGTAAACACTGAAGCTTTCTTT. Translation: CAWVSGGWVNTEAFF. V gene TRBV30 combines with J gene TRBJ1-1, with no clear D. V lost 5 bases and J 2 bases, leaving 18 bases between the germline ends. The germline V gene encodes CDR1 GTSNPN and CDR2 SVGIG (reference sequence). This CDR3 region has 15 residues.